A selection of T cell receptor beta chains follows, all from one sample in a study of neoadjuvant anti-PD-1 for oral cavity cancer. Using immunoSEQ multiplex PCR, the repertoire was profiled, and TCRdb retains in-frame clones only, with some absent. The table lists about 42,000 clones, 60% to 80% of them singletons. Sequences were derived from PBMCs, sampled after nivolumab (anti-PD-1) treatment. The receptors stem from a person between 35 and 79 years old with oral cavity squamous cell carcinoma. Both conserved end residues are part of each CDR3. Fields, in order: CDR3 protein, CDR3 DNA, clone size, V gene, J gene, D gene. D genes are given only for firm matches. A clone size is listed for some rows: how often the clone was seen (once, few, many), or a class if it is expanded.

CDR3aa: CASGLSLGGPNTEAFF
CDR3nt: TGTGCTAGTGGTTTGTCCCTAGGGGGCCCGAACACTGAAGCTTTCTTT
abundance: once
v_gene: TRBV12-5
j_gene: TRBJ1-1
d_gene: TRBD1

CDR3aa: CASSEVVLAGDYNEQFF
CDR3nt: TGTGCCAGCAGTGAAGTTGTACTAGCGGGGGATTACAATGAGCAGTTCTTC
abundance: few
v_gene: TRBV2
j_gene: TRBJ2-1
d_gene: TRBD2

CDR3aa: CASSIGWGQQEQYF
CDR3nt: TGTGCCAGTAGTATTGGTTGGGGCCAACAAGAGCAGTACTTC
abundance: -
v_gene: TRBV19
j_gene: TRBJ2-7
d_gene: -

CDR3aa: CASTTGEFNQPQHF
CDR3nt: TGTGCCAGTACGACAGGGGAGTTCAATCAGCCCCAGCATTTT
abundance: -
v_gene: TRBV19
j_gene: TRBJ1-5
d_gene: TRBD1

CDR3aa: CASRGTGMSYEQYF
CDR3nt: TGCGCCAGCAGGGGTACAGGGATGTCCTACGAGCAGTACTTC
abundance: -
v_gene: TRBV5-1
j_gene: TRBJ2-7
d_gene: -

CDR3aa: CASSYWRPETGGEQFF
CDR3nt: TGTGCCAGCAGTTATTGGAGACCCGAGACGGGGGGTGAGCAGTTCTTC
abundance: -
v_gene: TRBV6-6
j_gene: TRBJ2-1
d_gene: TRBD2

CDR3aa: CASSQPGTGDGGTEAFF
CDR3nt: TGCGCCAGCAGCCAGCCCGGGACAGGGGATGGTGGAACTGAAGCTTTCTTT
abundance: -
v_gene: TRBV4-1
j_gene: TRBJ1-1
d_gene: TRBD1

CDR3aa: CASTLGGIVKTQYF
CDR3nt: TGTGCCAGCACGCTAGGGGGAATTGTAAAGACCCAGTACTTC
abundance: -
v_gene: TRBV6-1
j_gene: TRBJ2-5
d_gene: -

CDR3aa: CASSVRAGAVSGYTF
CDR3nt: TGTGCCAGCAGTGTTAGGGCGGGGGCGGTTAGTGGCTACACCTTC
abundance: few
v_gene: TRBV2
j_gene: TRBJ1-2
d_gene: -

CDR3aa: CASRDSGVRVLEQYF
CDR3nt: TGCGCCAGCAGAGATAGCGGGGTAAGGGTACTCGAGCAGTACTTC
abundance: -
v_gene: TRBV5-1
j_gene: TRBJ2-7
d_gene: TRBD2

CDR3aa: CAISESANYGYTF
CDR3nt: TGTGCCATCAGTGAGTCTGCTAACTATGGCTACACCTTC
abundance: -
v_gene: TRBV10-3
j_gene: TRBJ1-2
d_gene: -

CDR3aa: CASSLRSSSRQETQYF
CDR3nt: TGTGCCAGCAGTTTAAGGTCTAGCAGTAGGCAAGAGACCCAGTACTTC
abundance: -
v_gene: TRBV27
j_gene: TRBJ2-5
d_gene: -

CDR3aa: CASRSTGIQETQYF
CDR3nt: TGTGCCAGCAGGTCTACAGGAATCCAAGAGACCCAGTACTTC
abundance: once
v_gene: TRBV6-6
j_gene: TRBJ2-5
d_gene: -

CDR3aa: CASSSIFTGAGANVLTF
CDR3nt: TGTGCCAGCAGCTCAATCTTTACAGGGGCTGGGGCCAACGTCCTGACTTTC
abundance: once
v_gene: TRBV5-4
j_gene: TRBJ2-6
d_gene: TRBD1

CDR3aa: CASSLPGSSTDTQYF
CDR3nt: TGCGCCAGCAGCTTGCCGGGATCTAGCACAGATACGCAGTATTTT
abundance: -
v_gene: TRBV5-1
j_gene: TRBJ2-3
d_gene: -

CDR3aa: CASSSRQLKGETQYF
CDR3nt: TGTGCCAGCAGTTCCCGACAGTTGAAAGGGGAGACCCAGTACTTC
abundance: -
v_gene: TRBV27
j_gene: TRBJ2-5
d_gene: -

CDR3aa: CASSYDRAISNQPQHF
CDR3nt: TGTGCCAGCAGTTACGACAGGGCGATAAGCAATCAGCCCCAGCATTTT
abundance: -
v_gene: TRBV6-6
j_gene: TRBJ1-5
d_gene: TRBD1

CDR3aa: CASTPLGSSYEQYF
CDR3nt: TGTGCCAGCACCCCTCTCGGGAGCTCCTACGAGCAGTACTTC
abundance: -
v_gene: TRBV2
j_gene: TRBJ2-7
d_gene: -

CDR3aa: CASSLAGDTEAFF
CDR3nt: TGTGCCAGCAGCTTAGCGGGGGACACTGAAGCTTTCTTT
abundance: medium-sized
v_gene: TRBV7-9
j_gene: TRBJ1-1
d_gene: -

CDR3aa: CASRRNNEKLFF
CDR3nt: TGTGCCAGCAGGCGGAACAATGAAAAACTGTTTTTT
abundance: -
v_gene: TRBV7-9
j_gene: TRBJ1-4
d_gene: -

CDR3aa: CASSYSYRAGEQYF
CDR3nt: TGTGCCAGCAGTTACTCATACAGGGCGGGCGAGCAGTACTTC
abundance: few
v_gene: TRBV6-5
j_gene: TRBJ2-7
d_gene: -

CDR3aa: CASGHQGVKTEAFF
CDR3nt: TGTGCCAGTGGCCACCAGGGGGTTAAGACTGAAGCTTTCTTT
abundance: -
v_gene: TRBV19
j_gene: TRBJ1-1
d_gene: TRBD1

CDR3aa: CASSLMGVSNQPQHF
CDR3nt: TGTGCCAGCAGCTTGATGGGTGTTAGCAATCAGCCCCAGCATTTT
abundance: -
v_gene: TRBV5-5
j_gene: TRBJ1-5
d_gene: -

CDR3aa: CASSSLAGGTYNEQFF
CDR3nt: TGCGCCAGCAGCTCCTTAGCGGGAGGGACCTACAATGAGCAGTTCTTC
abundance: -
v_gene: TRBV5-1
j_gene: TRBJ2-1
d_gene: TRBD2

CDR3aa: CASSNFGLDKGTQYF
CDR3nt: TGTGCCAGCAGCAACTTCGGACTGGACAAGGGGACCCAGTACTTC
abundance: once
v_gene: TRBV9
j_gene: TRBJ2-5
d_gene: -

CDR3aa: CASRGQPYEQYF
CDR3nt: TGTGCCAGCAGGGGACAGCCCTACGAGCAGTACTTC
abundance: -
v_gene: TRBV6-5
j_gene: TRBJ2-7
d_gene: TRBD1

CDR3aa: CASSDGVIYNEQFF
CDR3nt: TGTGCCAGTAGCGACGGGGTTATTTACAATGAGCAGTTCTTC
abundance: -
v_gene: TRBV19
j_gene: TRBJ2-1
d_gene: -

CDR3aa: CASSVGGLGFEQFF
CDR3nt: TGTGCCAGCAGCGTGGGGGGACTAGGGTTTGAGCAGTTCTTC
abundance: -
v_gene: TRBV9
j_gene: TRBJ2-1
d_gene: TRBD2

CDR3aa: CASSFSVGSYNEQFF
CDR3nt: TGTGCCAGCAGCTTTAGCGTCGGCTCCTACAATGAGCAGTTCTTC
abundance: -
v_gene: TRBV7-9
j_gene: TRBJ2-1
d_gene: -

CDR3aa: CASSLAGGREAGELFF
CDR3nt: TGTGCCAGCAGCTTAGCTGGAGGGCGGGAGGCCGGGGAGCTGTTTTTT
abundance: few
v_gene: TRBV7-8
j_gene: TRBJ2-2
d_gene: TRBD2

CDR3aa: CSVRRSTDTQYF
CDR3nt: TGCAGCGTCCGACGGTCCACAGATACGCAGTATTTT
abundance: -
v_gene: TRBV29-1
j_gene: TRBJ2-3
d_gene: -

CDR3aa: CASSQGDREPDTQYF
CDR3nt: TGTGCCAGCAGTCAAGGGGACAGGGAGCCAGATACGCAGTATTTT
abundance: -
v_gene: TRBV6-5
j_gene: TRBJ2-3
d_gene: TRBD1

CDR3aa: CASSLRGLPEKLFF
CDR3nt: TGTGCCAGCAGCTTGCGGGGGTTGCCTGAAAAACTGTTTTTT
abundance: -
v_gene: TRBV11-1
j_gene: TRBJ1-4
d_gene: -

CDR3aa: CASSQARTATHYGYTF
CDR3nt: TGTGCCAGCAGCCAAGCACGGACAGCAACTCACTATGGCTACACCTTC
abundance: few
v_gene: TRBV4-2
j_gene: TRBJ1-2
d_gene: -

CDR3aa: CASSAQGGKSTDTQYF
CDR3nt: TGTGCCAGCAGCGCGCAAGGCGGCAAGAGCACAGATACGCAGTATTTT
abundance: -
v_gene: TRBV11-3
j_gene: TRBJ2-3
d_gene: -

CDR3aa: CASSGTGGTNEKLFF
CDR3nt: TGCGCCAGCAGTGGAACAGGGGGCACTAATGAAAAACTGTTTTTT
abundance: -
v_gene: TRBV10-2
j_gene: TRBJ1-4
d_gene: TRBD1

CDR3aa: CASSQQPYNEQFF
CDR3nt: TGTGCCAGCTCACAACAGCCCTACAATGAGCAGTTCTTC
abundance: -
v_gene: TRBV18
j_gene: TRBJ2-1
d_gene: -

CDR3aa: CASSQPGQGNEQFF
CDR3nt: TGTGCCAGCAGCCAACCGGGACAGGGGAATGAGCAGTTCTTC
abundance: few
v_gene: TRBV11-3
j_gene: TRBJ2-1
d_gene: TRBD1

CDR3aa: CAWRIKVEDSPLHF
CDR3nt: TGTGCCTGGAGGATAAAAGTGGAGGATTCACCCCTCCACTTT
abundance: -
v_gene: TRBV30
j_gene: TRBJ1-6
d_gene: -

CDR3aa: CASSSAGSTDTQYF
CDR3nt: TGTGCCAGCAGTTCAGCGGGAAGCACAGATACGCAGTATTTT
abundance: -
v_gene: TRBV27
j_gene: TRBJ2-3
d_gene: TRBD2

CDR3aa: CASSSRGTSGRKTQYF
CDR3nt: TGTGCCAGCAGTTCGCGCGGGACTAGCGGGAGAAAGACCCAGTACTTC
abundance: -
v_gene: TRBV28
j_gene: TRBJ2-5
d_gene: TRBD2

CDR3aa: CASSLGGLAGGRDIQYF
CDR3nt: TGTGCCAGCAGCTTGGGTGGATTAGCGGGAGGTCGGGACATTCAGTACTTC
abundance: -
v_gene: TRBV7-3
j_gene: TRBJ2-4
d_gene: TRBD2

CDR3aa: CASSGDRSMNTEAFF
CDR3nt: TGCGCCAGCAGTGGGGACCGGTCCATGAACACTGAAGCTTTCTTT
abundance: few
v_gene: TRBV10-1
j_gene: TRBJ1-1
d_gene: -

CDR3aa: CASSFGTSGAPYEQYF
CDR3nt: TGTGCCAGTAGTTTCGGGACTAGCGGGGCCCCCTACGAGCAGTACTTC
abundance: -
v_gene: TRBV19
j_gene: TRBJ2-7
d_gene: TRBD2

CDR3aa: CASSAGAGQPQHF
CDR3nt: TGTGCCAGCAGTGCGGGCGCGGGTCAGCCCCAGCATTTT
abundance: -
v_gene: TRBV6-1
j_gene: TRBJ1-5
d_gene: -

CDR3aa: CASSESKGAGQPQHF
CDR3nt: TGTGCCAGCAGTGAATCTAAGGGGGCAGGTCAGCCCCAGCATTTT
abundance: -
v_gene: TRBV25-1
j_gene: TRBJ1-5
d_gene: TRBD1

CDR3aa: CATSRGQTGYGYTF
CDR3nt: TGTGCCACCAGCCGGGGCCAGACGGGCTATGGCTACACCTTC
abundance: -
v_gene: TRBV15
j_gene: TRBJ1-2
d_gene: -

CDR3aa: CASSVDPGRVETQYF
CDR3nt: TGTGCCAGCAGCGTAGACCCCGGGAGGGTGGAGACCCAGTACTTC
abundance: -
v_gene: TRBV9
j_gene: TRBJ2-5
d_gene: TRBD2

CDR3aa: CASSVTGTPQETQYF
CDR3nt: TGTGCCAGCAGTGTTACCGGGACCCCACAAGAGACCCAGTACTTC
abundance: -
v_gene: TRBV6-1
j_gene: TRBJ2-5
d_gene: -

CDR3aa: CASSVEGLAPSTDTQYF
CDR3nt: TGCGCCAGCAGCGTGGAGGGACTAGCACCCTCCACAGATACGCAGTATTTT
abundance: few
v_gene: TRBV5-1
j_gene: TRBJ2-3
d_gene: TRBD2

CDR3aa: CASRGQGAFPLHF
CDR3nt: TGTGCCAGCAGGGGACAGGGGGCTTTCCCCCTCCACTTT
abundance: few
v_gene: TRBV6-5
j_gene: TRBJ1-6
d_gene: TRBD1

CDR3aa: CASSPPGGRTDTQYF
CDR3nt: TGTGCCAGCAGCCCCCCGGGAGGGCGCACAGATACGCAGTATTTT
abundance: -
v_gene: TRBV7-9
j_gene: TRBJ2-3
d_gene: TRBD2

CDR3aa: CATSAPDRAYQETQYF
CDR3nt: TGTGCCACCAGCGCCCCGGACAGGGCGTACCAAGAGACCCAGTACTTC
abundance: -
v_gene: TRBV15
j_gene: TRBJ2-5
d_gene: TRBD1

CDR3aa: CASSSLPILLDETGIYGYTF
CDR3nt: TGTGCCAGCAGCTCTTTACCCATTTTATTAGACGAGACAGGGATCTATGGCTACACCTTC
abundance: -
v_gene: TRBV7-7
j_gene: TRBJ1-2
d_gene: TRBD1

CDR3aa: CASTLTNQRAEQYF
CDR3nt: TGTGCCAGCACCCTGACTAACCAGAGAGCCGAGCAGTACTTC
abundance: -
v_gene: TRBV6-1
j_gene: TRBJ2-7
d_gene: -

CDR3aa: CASSGQGQGQFNTEAFF
CDR3nt: TGTGCCAGCAGCGGCCAGGGACAGGGGCAGTTTAACACTGAAGCTTTCTTT
abundance: -
v_gene: TRBV5-6
j_gene: TRBJ1-1
d_gene: TRBD1

CDR3aa: CASSLAGGYNEQFF
CDR3nt: TGTGCCAGCAGCTTGGCGGGGGGGTACAATGAGCAGTTCTTC
abundance: few
v_gene: TRBV7-9
j_gene: TRBJ2-1
d_gene: TRBD2

CDR3aa: CASSPGGVTEAFF
CDR3nt: TGTGCCAGCTCCCCAGGGGGGGTCACTGAAGCTTTCTTT
abundance: -
v_gene: TRBV18
j_gene: TRBJ1-1
d_gene: TRBD1

CDR3aa: CASGSLLGTGAYNEQFF
CDR3nt: TGTGCTAGTGGTTCCCTACTAGGGACAGGGGCCTACAATGAGCAGTTCTTC
abundance: -
v_gene: TRBV12-5
j_gene: TRBJ2-1
d_gene: TRBD1

CDR3aa: CASSASPGNSPLHF
CDR3nt: TGTGCCAGCAGTGCTTCCCCAGGGAATTCACCCCTCCACTTT
abundance: few
v_gene: TRBV6-4
j_gene: TRBJ1-6
d_gene: -